This entry lists 5 T cell receptor beta chains sequenced from one sample in a study of T cell responses to AZD1222 COVID-19 vaccine. Using immunoSEQ multiplex PCR, the repertoire was profiled, and TCRdb retains in-frame clones only, with some absent. The sample contains around 130,000 clones, around 83% of which appear only once. The sample was peripheral blood, taken 28 days after the second AZD1222 dose. These receptors were obtained from an adult who received the AZD1222 COVID-19 vaccine.

The chain recombines TRBV5-8 with TRBJ1-2, with a weak D call TRBD1 (6 bases). The CDR3 totals 13 residues. The germline V and J ends were trimmed by 0 bases and 8 bases, with 11 bases remaining between them. Germline values: CDR1 SGHTS, CDR2 YDEGEE. In nucleotides, the CDR3 is TGTGCCAGCAGCTTGGGGGACATACGCGGCTACACCTTC. Protein product: CASSLGDIRGYTF.

This sequence joins TRBV2 and TRBJ1-1, with a weak D call TRBD1 (6 bases). Germline-derived CDR1 and CDR2 are SNHLY and FYNNEI. The CDR3 runs 14 residues. V was cut by 4 bases and J by 5 bases, with 14 bases left in between. For the CDR3, the DNA is TGTGCCAGCAGTGGAGGGGGGGTTAGGACTGAAGCTTTCTTT. It codes for CASSGGGVRTEAFF.

The chain recombines TRBV7-9 with TRBJ1-2, with a tentative D call TRBD1 (5 bases). Trimming left V 4 bases short and J 7 bases short, with 13 bases between. Per the germline V gene, CDR1 is SEHNR and CDR2 is FQNEAQ (reference sequence). The CDR3 has 13 amino acids. CDR3 nucleotide sequence: TGTGCCAGCAGCTCGCAGGGAGTCGGTGGCTACACCTTC. This encodes CASSSQGVGGYTF. Complete variable domain (other parts from reference TRBV7-9 and TRBJ1-2): DTGVSQNPRHKITKRGQNVTFRCDPISEHNRLYWYRQTLGQGPEFLTYFQNEAQLEKSRLLSDRFSAERPKGSFSTLEIQRTEQGDSAMYLCASSSQGVGGYTFGSGTRLTVV.

The rearrangement uses TRBV6-5 and TRBJ1-5; 7 bases line up with TRBD1. Germline V gives CDR1 MNHEY, CDR2 SVGAGI. This CDR3 region has 14 residues. The V segment lost 5 bases and the J segment 2 bases; nucleotides outside the gene matches: 3. The CDR3 nucleotides are TGTGCCAGCAGTACCACAGGGGGCAATCAGCCCCAGCATTTT. Encoded protein: CASSTTGGNQPQHF.

CDR3 amino acids: CASSALTPGRYNSPLHF. The CDR3 nucleotides are TGTGCCAGCAGTGCCCTCACTCCGGGACGGTATAATTCACCCCTCCACTTT. The chain links TRBV6-1 to TRBJ1-6; perhaps TRBD1 as D (5 bases). Germline V lookup: CDR1 MNHNS, CDR2 SASEGT. The CDR3 covers 17 residues. V dropped 4 bases and J dropped 4 bases, with 17 bases sitting between them.